This TCR beta chain was retrieved from a study of blood T cell repertoires in COVID-19 (dated by TCRdb to the early 2020s). Study-level background: Collaborator samples came from the United States, Italy and Spain and covered acute and convalescent phases of COVID-19. Subjects who had been exposed to COVID-19, were actively infected with it, or had recovered from it provided the deeply sampled blood TCRbeta repertoires that made up the dataset. The sample metadata nearly always contained a de-identified subject ID, COVID-19 status, age in years and sex. The repertoires were made available in a free public database intended to serve as a resource for research on the immune response to SARS-CoV-2. Samples were obtained from the ongoing ImmuneRACE study (first 160 participants) and from 1,254 subjects provided by 6 global collaborators. Where available, HLA class I and class II types were taken from metadata supplied by the sample provider and were not determined by assay-based typing. The material from the prospective study consisted of cDNA or gDNA derived from T cells, B-cell-depleted T cells, or PBMCs. The paper's findings and limits, for the study overall: The amount of clinical and demographic metadata varied by source and participant and was provided uncurated.

About this clone: No antigen is known for it. Base-call qualities are not available, and no considerably larger clone is one nucleotide away.

The immunoSEQ Assay, a bias-controlled multiplex PCR, was used to amplify TCRbeta CDR3 regions from genomic DNA. For the original study's pipeline: The number of nucleated cells in each sample was estimated from the amplification of reference gene primers within the assay. To quantify the absolute abundance of each unique TCRbeta CDR3 rearrangement, sequence reads were collapsed and filtered. For each sample, productive Simpson clonality was calculated as the square root of Simpson's diversity index over productive rearrangements. TCRdb limited this immuneACCESS table to in-frame rearrangements with V and J called. A share of clones is missing; checked studies link under half to unresolved V genes, and the rest is unexplained. From that table come the V and J calls and clone size; the DNA was used to work out D and trimming. The sample table lists roughly 100,000 clones, approximately 80% of them with a count of one. The ten top clones hold less than 25% of the sample.

Its CDR3 holds 15 amino acids, cysteine through phenylalanine. The retained sequence is limited to the CDR3, 45 bases, with the frame set at the first base. CDR1 SGHRS and CDR2 YFSETQ were looked up in the germline V gene. The germline V and J ends show losses of 4 bases and 4 bases respectively, and no gene match explains 7 bases of the junction. The collaborating institutions used their own protocols to collect whole blood in K2EDTA tubes. For TCRbeta analysis, collaborators shipped samples in one of three forms: frozen whole blood, isolated PBMCs, or DNA extracted from either of those sample types.

This TCR came from a man in his 70s with active or convalescent COVID-19. Recombination joined TRBV5-1 with TRBJ1-1, with 10 central nucleotides matching TRBD1. Sequenced material: peripheral blood. The CDR3 loop reads CASSVTGGSGTEAFF. In nucleotide form, the sequence is TGCGCCAGCAGCGTGACAGGGGGCTCGGGCACTGAAGCTTTCTTT.